The T cell receptor beta chain described here comes from a study of blood T cell repertoires in COVID-19. As for the study in general: Sources were T cells, B-cell-depleted T cells, or PBMCs; the material itself was cDNA or gDNA.

With 0 bases removed from V and 0 bases from J, the gap between germline ends came to 3 bases. From germline, CDR1 is SGDLS and CDR2 YYNGEE. This CDR3 spans 13 amino acids. The data were produced by immunoSEQ multiplex PCR, yet TCRdb's version contains in-frame clones alone and is incomplete. The top ten hold 1.5% of the sample, which has over 200,000 clones, 88% seen once. The origin of this receptor is a man younger than 30 with active or convalescent COVID-19. V is TRBV9 and J is TRBJ1-1; D is unclear. Sequencing used peripheral blood. CDR3 nucleotides: TGTGCCAGCAGCGTAGACATGAACACTGAAGCTTTCTTT. As protein: CASSVDMNTEAFF.